The 19 T cell receptor beta chains below were found in one sample sequenced in a study of neurological immune-mediated disorders. One entry per CDR3 protein results from TCRdb running MiXCR on the 5' RACE reads. In the table there are roughly 29,000 distinct CDR3 sequences, 20% to 25% of which are singletons. Sequenced: CD4+ T cells from blood. Every receptor here comes from a man in his fifties with HTLV-1-associated myelopathy (HAM/TSP).

This clonotype came up many times. This chain connects TRBV3-1 to TRBJ2-2; D might be TRBD2 (6 bases). V was shortened by 2 bases and J by 5 bases, with 12 bases between the two germline ends. The CDR3 length is 15 residues. The V gene's germline CDR1 is LGHDT and CDR2 YNNKEL (reference sequence). CDR3 DNA: TGTGCCAGCAGCCAACGCGCAGGGAGGACCGGGGAGCTGTTTTTT. Its protein is CASSQRAGRTGELFF. The full variable domain, its missing parts supplied by reference TRBV3-1 and TRBJ2-2, is DTAVSQTPKYLVTQMGNDKSIKCEQNLGHDTMYWYKQDSKKFLKIMFSYNNKELIINETVPNRFSPKSPDKAHLNLHINSLELGDSAVYFCASSQRAGRTGELFFGEGSRLTVL.

This clonotype was observed at least ten times. The V gene is TRBV29-1, the J gene TRBJ2-1; no reliable D call. CDR1 is SQVTM, CDR2 ANQGSEA, per germline. CDR3 length equals 14 residues. Trimming removed 2 bases from V and 0 bases from J, with 8 bases in between. CDR3 residues: CSVELESSYNEQFF. The CDR3 bases are TGCAGCGTTGAACTAGAGAGCTCCTACAATGAGCAGTTCTTC.

This clonotype was observed at least ten times. The chain carries TRBV2 and TRBJ2-4, with D perhaps being TRBD1 or TRBD2 (5 bases each). Germline CDR1 and CDR2: SNHLY and FYNNEI. Trimming took off 5 bases at V and 0 bases at J, with 20 bases between the two ends. The CDR3 length is 18 residues. CDR3 amino acids: CASSLLGRQIGAKNIQYF. CDR3 coding DNA: TGTGCCAGCAGTCTTCTGGGACGCCAAATTGGAGCCAAAAACATTCAGTACTTC.

The chain joins TRBV20-1 to TRBJ1-1, with D hard to call. There are 13 residues in the CDR3. The germline V and J ends were trimmed by 5 bases and 1 base, with 11 bases remaining between them. Germline CDR1 and CDR2: DFQATT and SNEGSKA (reference sequence). The CDR3 loop is CSAPGPGNTEAFF. In DNA, the CDR3 is TGCAGTGCTCCAGGACCGGGGAACACTGAAGCTTTCTTT.

This clonotype was picked up many times. J is TRBJ1-1 and V is TRBV5-1; 8 bases line up with TRBD1. The CDR3 length is 15 residues. Germline trimming cut 4 bases from V and 4 bases from J; bases unmatched to any gene: 9. The germline V gene has CDR1 SGHRS and CDR2 YFSETQ. CDR3 sequence: CASSPGQGVATEAFF. The CDR3 nucleotides are TGCGCCAGCAGCCCCGGACAGGGAGTGGCCACTGAAGCTTTCTTT.

Many counts were recorded for this clonotype. The chain uses TRBV5-1 and TRBJ1-1; 8 nucleotides agree with TRBD1. Germline V gene lookup returns CDR1 SGHRS and CDR2 YFSETQ. The V segment lost 4 bases and the J segment 8 bases; nucleotides outside the gene matches: 16. The CDR3 extends over 16 amino acids. The CDR3 loop reads CASSPGQALPHQEAFF. The CDR3 DNA is TGCGCCAGCAGCCCGGGACAGGCCTTGCCCCATCAAGAAGCTTTCTTT.

This clonotype appeared many times. The gene calls are TRBV7-9 and TRBJ1-2, with no clear D. The CDR3 runs to 16 residues. The germline V and J ends were trimmed by 1 base and 0 bases, with 12 bases remaining between them. Germline CDR1 reads SEHNR; CDR2 reads FQNEAQ (reference sequence). CDR3 sequence reads: CASSLGGGGPNYGYTF. Here the CDR3 DNA reads TGTGCCAGCAGCTTAGGAGGTGGCGGGCCTAACTATGGCTACACCTTC.

The genes are TRBV20-1 and TRBJ2-7; 8 positions match TRBD2. The junction had 17 bases not matched to a gene; V was cut back by 4 bases and J by 3 bases. Germline V gene lookup returns CDR1 DFQATT and CDR2 SNEGSKA (reference sequence). The CDR3 totals 17 residues. CDR3: CSANDPGGVAGVYEQYF. The CDR3 nucleotides are TGCAGTGCTAATGACCCGGGGGGGGTCGCTGGAGTCTACGAGCAGTACTTC.

With respect to this clonotype: One end of the junction is discordant with germline, which a read error may explain. The chain combines TRBV5-1 with TRBJ2-7; tentative D call: TRBD1 (6 bases). This CDR3 is built from 13 residues. CDR1 is SGHRS and CDR2 is YFSETQ in the germline V gene. CDR3: CANSIQGSHEQYF. In DNA form, the CDR3 reads TGCGCCAACAGCATACAGGGATCACACGAGCAGTACTTC.

The J gene is TRBJ2-3, the V gene TRBV5-1; D not certain. Trimming left V 3 bases short and J 7 bases short, with 12 bases between. There are 13 residues in the CDR3. In germline, CDR1 is SGHRS, CDR2 YFSETQ. For the CDR3, the DNA is TGCGCCAGCAGCTCCGTGGAGCAACATACGCAGTATTTT. The encoded protein is CASSSVEQHTQYF.

Ten or more counts support this clonotype. The chain joins TRBV5-1 to TRBJ1-6, with D perhaps TRBD1 (6 bases). Trimming pared 4 bases from V and 6 bases from J, leaving 14 bases between. The CDR3 is 15 amino acids. Germline loops: CDR1 SGHRS, CDR2 YFSETQ. The CDR3 region has the DNA TGCGCCAGCAGCCTTTCGGGACACCTTAATTCACCCCTCCACTTT. Residues: CASSLSGHLNSPLHF.

This clonotype came up many times. The chain employs TRBV12-3 or TRBV12-4 and TRBJ2-4; 7 bases are shared with TRBD1. CDR3 length equals 14 residues. The V and J ends lost 8 bases and 3 bases, in that order; junction bases with no gene match: 7. The CDR3 is CASGSTGVKNIQYF. Here the CDR3 DNA reads TGTGCCAGCGGATCAACAGGGGTCAAAAACATTCAGTACTTC.

The V and J genes are TRBV7-2 and TRBJ1-2; D possibly corresponds to TRBD1 (5 bases). Germline-derived CDR1 and CDR2 are SGHTA and FQGNSA. The V end lost 3 bases, the J end lost 4 bases, and 15 bases lay between the germline ends. The CDR3 loop spans 15 amino acids. Here the CDR3 DNA reads TGTGCCAGCAGCTTCGGCCGGGGACCCAGCTATGGCTACACCTTC. Translation gives CASSFGRGPSYGYTF.

This chain connects TRBV29-1 to TRBJ2-5; 8 bases align to TRBD1. The CDR3 runs 12 residues. The trim removed 5 bases at V and 3 bases at J, leaving 2 bases unmatched. Germline V lookup: CDR1 SQVTM, CDR2 ANQGSEA. The CDR3 DNA follows: TGCAGCGTTCTGGACAGGGAAGAGACCCAGTACTTC. Amino acids: CSVLDREETQYF.

DNA for the CDR3: TGCGCCAGCAGCTTGGACAGGGTCCCCGACGATGAGCAGTTCTTC. Translated: CASSLDRVPDDEQFF. V is TRBV5-1 and J is TRBJ2-1, with D possibly being TRBD1 (6 bases). The germline CDR1 and CDR2 sequences are SGHRS and YFSETQ. The CDR3 is made up of 15 amino acids. V lost 0 bases and J lost 8, with 15 bases in between.

The chain joins TRBV20-1 to TRBJ1-1; 9 nucleotides match TRBD1. The CDR3 consists of 16 residues. CDR1 is DFQATT, CDR2 SNEGSKA, per germline (reference sequence). Unmatched junction bases numbered 11, after V lost 5 bases and J lost 1 base. As DNA, the CDR3 is TGCAGTGCTGGACGGACAGGGGAGGTGGCGAACACTGAAGCTTTCTTT. Translation gives CSAGRTGEVANTEAFF.

This clonotype was recorded at least ten times. This chain connects TRBV20-1 to TRBJ1-4; 8 bases line up with TRBD1. The V and J ends lost 6 bases and 8 bases, in that order; junction bases with no gene match: 8. This CDR3 is 13 amino acids long. Looked up from germline, CDR1 is DFQATT and CDR2 is SNEGSKA (reference sequence). This CDR3 reads CSAFGQGEEKLFF. In DNA, the CDR3 is TGCAGTGCATTCGGACAGGGAGAGGAAAAACTGTTTTTT.

This clonotype was observed once. The V and J genes are TRBV2 and TRBJ2-5, with 9 bases that match TRBD2. Germline V CDR1 and CDR2: SNHLY, FYNNEI. The CDR3 is 16 residues long. The V and J ends lost 1 base and 4 bases, in that order; junction bases with no gene match: 7. The CDR3 DNA is TGTGCCAGCAGTGAAGAAATGGCTAGCGGGGTAGAGACCCAGTACTTC. Encoded protein: CASSEEMASGVETQYF.

The chain joins TRBV5-6 to TRBJ2-1; tentatively, D is TRBD1 (6 bases). The germline gives CDR1 SGHDT, CDR2 YYEEEE. The CDR3 loop spans 14 amino acids. V shed 7 bases and J shed 0 bases, with 11 bases lying between them. DNA of the CDR3: TGTGCCAGCTCTGACAGGAGCTCCTACAATGAGCAGTTCTTC. It translates to CASSDRSSYNEQFF.